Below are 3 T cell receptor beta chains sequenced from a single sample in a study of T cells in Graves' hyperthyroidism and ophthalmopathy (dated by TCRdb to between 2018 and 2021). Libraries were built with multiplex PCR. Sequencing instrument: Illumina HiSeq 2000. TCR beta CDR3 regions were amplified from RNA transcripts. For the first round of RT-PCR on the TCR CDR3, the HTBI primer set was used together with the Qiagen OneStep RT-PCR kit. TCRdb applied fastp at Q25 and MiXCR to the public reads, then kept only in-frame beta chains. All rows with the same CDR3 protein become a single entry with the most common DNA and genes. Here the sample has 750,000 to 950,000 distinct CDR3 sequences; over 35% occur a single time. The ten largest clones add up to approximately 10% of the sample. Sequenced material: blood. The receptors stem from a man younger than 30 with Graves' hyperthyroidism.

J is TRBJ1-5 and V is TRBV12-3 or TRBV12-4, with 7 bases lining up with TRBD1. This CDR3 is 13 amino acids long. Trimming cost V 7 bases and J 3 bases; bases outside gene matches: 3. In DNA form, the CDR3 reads TGTGCCAGCATGGAGGGGGCCAATCAGCCCCAGCATTTT. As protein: CASMEGANQPQHF.

The CDR3 DNA follows: TGTGCCATCAGTGAATTATTAGGAGGGTACGGCTACACCTTC. Amino acids: CAISELLGGYGYTF. The rearrangement links TRBV10-3 to TRBJ1-2; no clear D gene. Deletions cut 3 bases from V and 8 bases from J, with 16 bases between. This CDR3 is built from 14 residues. Germline V CDR1 and CDR2: ENHRY, SYGVKD.

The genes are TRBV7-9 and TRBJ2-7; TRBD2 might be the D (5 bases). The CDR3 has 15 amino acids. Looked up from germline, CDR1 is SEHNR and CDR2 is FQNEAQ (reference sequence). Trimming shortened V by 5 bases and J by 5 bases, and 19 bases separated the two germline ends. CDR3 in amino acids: CASSLSGPGPHEQYF. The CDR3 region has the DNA TGTGCCAGCAGCCTAAGCGGACCCGGGCCGCACGAGCAGTACTTC.